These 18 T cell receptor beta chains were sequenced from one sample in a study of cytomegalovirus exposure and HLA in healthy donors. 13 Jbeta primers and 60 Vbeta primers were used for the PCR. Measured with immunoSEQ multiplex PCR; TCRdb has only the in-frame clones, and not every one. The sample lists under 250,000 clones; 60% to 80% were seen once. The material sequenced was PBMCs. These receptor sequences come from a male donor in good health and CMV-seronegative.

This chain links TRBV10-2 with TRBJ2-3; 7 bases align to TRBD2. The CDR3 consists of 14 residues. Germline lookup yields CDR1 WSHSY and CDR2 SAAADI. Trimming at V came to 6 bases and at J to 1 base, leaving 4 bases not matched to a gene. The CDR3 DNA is TGCGCCAGCAGCTTAGCGGGCCGCACAGATACGCAGTATTTT. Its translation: CASSLAGRTDTQYF.

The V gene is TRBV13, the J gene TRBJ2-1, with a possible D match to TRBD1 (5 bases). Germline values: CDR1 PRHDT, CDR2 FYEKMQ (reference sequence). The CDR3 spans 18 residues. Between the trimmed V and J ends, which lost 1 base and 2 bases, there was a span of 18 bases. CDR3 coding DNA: TGTGCCAGCAGCTTAGAGGGGCCTACGCTGAAGACCTACAATGAGCAGTTCTTC. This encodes CASSLEGPTLKTYNEQFF.

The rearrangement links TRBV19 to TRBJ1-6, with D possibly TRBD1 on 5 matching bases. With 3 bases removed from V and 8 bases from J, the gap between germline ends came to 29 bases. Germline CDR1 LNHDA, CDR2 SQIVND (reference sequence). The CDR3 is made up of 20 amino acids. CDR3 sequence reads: CASSMGPSVGHRYEDSPLHF. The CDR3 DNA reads TGTGCCAGTAGTATGGGGCCGTCAGTCGGACACCGATATGAAGATTCACCCCTCCACTTT. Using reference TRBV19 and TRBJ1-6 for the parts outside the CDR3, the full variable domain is DGGITQSPKYLFRKEGQNVTLSCEQNLNHDAMYWYRQDPGQGLRLIYYSQIVNDFQKGDIAEGYSVSREKKESFPLTVTSAQKNPTAFYLCASSMGPSVGHRYEDSPLHFGNGTRLTVT.

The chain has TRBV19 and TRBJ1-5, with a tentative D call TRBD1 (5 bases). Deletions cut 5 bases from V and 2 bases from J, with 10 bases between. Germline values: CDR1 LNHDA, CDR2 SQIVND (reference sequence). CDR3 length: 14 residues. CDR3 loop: CASSGGGGNQPQHF. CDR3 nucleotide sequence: TGTGCCAGTAGTGGTGGAGGGGGCAATCAGCCCCAGCATTTT.

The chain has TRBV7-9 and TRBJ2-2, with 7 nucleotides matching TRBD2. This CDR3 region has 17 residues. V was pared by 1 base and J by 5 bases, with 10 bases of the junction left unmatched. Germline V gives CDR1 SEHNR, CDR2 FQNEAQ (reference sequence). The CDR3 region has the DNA TGTGCCAGCAGCTTAGATCACGCGGGAGAAGCGACCGGGGAGCTGTTTTTT. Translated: CASSLDHAGEATGELFF.

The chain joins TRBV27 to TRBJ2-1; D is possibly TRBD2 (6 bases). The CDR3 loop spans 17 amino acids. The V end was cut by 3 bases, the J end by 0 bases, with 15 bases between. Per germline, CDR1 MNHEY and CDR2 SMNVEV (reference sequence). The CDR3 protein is CASSFTVAVLSYNEQFF. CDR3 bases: TGTGCCAGCAGTTTCACTGTAGCGGTTCTCTCCTACAATGAGCAGTTCTTC.

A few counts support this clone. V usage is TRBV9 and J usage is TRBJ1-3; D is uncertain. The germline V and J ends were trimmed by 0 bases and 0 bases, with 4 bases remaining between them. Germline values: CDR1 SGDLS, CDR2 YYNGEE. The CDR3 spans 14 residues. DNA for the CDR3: TGTGCCAGCAGCGTAGTTAGCTCTGGAAACACCATATATTTT. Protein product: CASSVVSSGNTIYF.

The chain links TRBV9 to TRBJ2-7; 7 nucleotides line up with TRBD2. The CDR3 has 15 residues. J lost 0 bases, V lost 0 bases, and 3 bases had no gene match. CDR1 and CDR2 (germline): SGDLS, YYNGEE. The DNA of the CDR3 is TGTGCCAGCAGCGTAGGGGAGGGTTTCTCCTACGAGCAGTACTTC. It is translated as CASSVGEGFSYEQYF.

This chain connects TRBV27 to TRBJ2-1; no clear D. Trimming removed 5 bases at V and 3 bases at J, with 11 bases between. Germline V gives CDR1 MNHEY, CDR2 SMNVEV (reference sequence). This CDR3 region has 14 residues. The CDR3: CASSISELYNEQFF. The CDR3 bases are TGTGCCAGCAGTATCTCGGAGCTCTACAATGAGCAGTTCTTC.

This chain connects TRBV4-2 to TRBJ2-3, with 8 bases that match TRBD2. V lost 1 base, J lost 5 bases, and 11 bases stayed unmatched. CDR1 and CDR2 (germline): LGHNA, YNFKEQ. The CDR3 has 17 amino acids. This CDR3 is CASSQAGAGGALDTQYF. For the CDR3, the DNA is TGTGCCAGCAGCCAAGCAGGGGCGGGAGGAGCTTTAGATACGCAGTATTTT.

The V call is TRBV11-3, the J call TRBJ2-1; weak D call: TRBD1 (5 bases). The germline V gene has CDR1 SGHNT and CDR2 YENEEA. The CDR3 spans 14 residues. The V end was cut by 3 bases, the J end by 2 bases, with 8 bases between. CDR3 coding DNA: TGTGCCAGCAGCTTGAAGGGGCCCTACAATGAGCAGTTCTTC. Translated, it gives CASSLKGPYNEQFF.

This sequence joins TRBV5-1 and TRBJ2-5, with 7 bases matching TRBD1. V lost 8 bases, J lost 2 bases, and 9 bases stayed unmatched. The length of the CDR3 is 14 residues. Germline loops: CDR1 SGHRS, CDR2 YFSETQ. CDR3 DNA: TGCGCCAGTTGCCCCGGGGACAGTCAAGAGACCCAGTACTTC. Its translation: CASCPGDSQETQYF.

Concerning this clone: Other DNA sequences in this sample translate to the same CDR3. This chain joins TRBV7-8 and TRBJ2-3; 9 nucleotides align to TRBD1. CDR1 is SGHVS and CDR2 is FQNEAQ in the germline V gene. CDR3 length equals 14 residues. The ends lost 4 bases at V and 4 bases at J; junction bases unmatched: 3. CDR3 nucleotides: TGTGCCAGCAGCTCCCGGACAGGGGCAGATACGCAGTATTTT. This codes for CASSSRTGADTQYF.

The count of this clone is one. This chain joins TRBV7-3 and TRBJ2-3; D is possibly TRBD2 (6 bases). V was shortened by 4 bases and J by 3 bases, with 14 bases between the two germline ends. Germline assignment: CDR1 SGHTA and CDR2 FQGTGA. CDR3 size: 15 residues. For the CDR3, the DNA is TGTGCCAGCAGCTCCACGGGGGTTAGGACAGATACGCAGTATTTT. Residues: CASSSTGVRTDTQYF.

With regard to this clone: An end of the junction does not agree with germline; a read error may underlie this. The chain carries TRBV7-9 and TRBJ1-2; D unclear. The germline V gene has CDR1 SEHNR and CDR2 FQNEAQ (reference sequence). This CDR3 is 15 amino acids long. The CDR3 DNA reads TGTTCCAGCAGCTTAGTTCGCAGGCCCAACTATGGCTACACCTTC. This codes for CSSSLVRRPNYGYTF.

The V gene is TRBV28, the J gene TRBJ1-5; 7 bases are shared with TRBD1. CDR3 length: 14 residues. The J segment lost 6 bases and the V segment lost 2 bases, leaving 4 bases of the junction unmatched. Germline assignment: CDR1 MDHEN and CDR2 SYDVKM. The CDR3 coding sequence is TGTGCCAGCAGTTTAGGGGACAGTTCTCAGCCCCAGCATTTT. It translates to CASSLGDSSQPQHF.

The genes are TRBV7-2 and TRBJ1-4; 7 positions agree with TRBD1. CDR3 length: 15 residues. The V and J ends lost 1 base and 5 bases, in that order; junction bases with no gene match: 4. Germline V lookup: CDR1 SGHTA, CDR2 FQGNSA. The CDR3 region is CASSLDGTANEKLFF. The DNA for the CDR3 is TGTGCCAGCAGCTTAGATGGGACAGCAAATGAAAAACTGTTTTTT.

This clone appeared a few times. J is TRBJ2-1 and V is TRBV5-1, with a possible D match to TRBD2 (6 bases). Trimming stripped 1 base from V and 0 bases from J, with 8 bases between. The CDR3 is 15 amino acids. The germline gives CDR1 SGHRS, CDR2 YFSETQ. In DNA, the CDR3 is TGCGCCAGCAGCTTGATCGGGAGCTCCTACAATGAGCAGTTCTTC. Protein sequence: CASSLIGSSYNEQFF.